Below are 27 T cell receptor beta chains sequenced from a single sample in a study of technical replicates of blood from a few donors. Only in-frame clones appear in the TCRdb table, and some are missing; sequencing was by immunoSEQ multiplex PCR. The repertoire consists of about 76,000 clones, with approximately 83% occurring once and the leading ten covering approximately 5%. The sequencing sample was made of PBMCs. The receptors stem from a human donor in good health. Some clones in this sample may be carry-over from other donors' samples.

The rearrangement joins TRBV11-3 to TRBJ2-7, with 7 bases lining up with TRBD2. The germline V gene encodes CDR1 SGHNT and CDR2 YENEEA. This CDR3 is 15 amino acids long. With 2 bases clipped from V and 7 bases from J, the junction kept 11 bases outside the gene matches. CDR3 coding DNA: TGTGCCAGCAGCTTAAGCCCTAGCGGCGGCGCAGAGCAGTACTTC. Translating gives CASSLSPSGGAEQYF.

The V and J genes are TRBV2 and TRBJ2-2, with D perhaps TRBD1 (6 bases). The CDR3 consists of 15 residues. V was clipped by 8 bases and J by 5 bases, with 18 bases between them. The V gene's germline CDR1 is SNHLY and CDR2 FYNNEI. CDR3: CASDAGVGSTGELFF. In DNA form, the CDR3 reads TGTGCCAGCGACGCAGGGGTCGGTTCGACCGGGGAGCTGTTTTTT. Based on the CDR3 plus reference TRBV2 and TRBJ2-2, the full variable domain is EPEVTQTPSHQVTQMGQEVILRCVPISNHLYFYWYRQILGQKVEFLVSFYNNEISEKSEIFDDQFSVERPDGSNFTLKIRSTKLEDSAMYFCASDAGVGSTGELFFGEGSRLTVL.

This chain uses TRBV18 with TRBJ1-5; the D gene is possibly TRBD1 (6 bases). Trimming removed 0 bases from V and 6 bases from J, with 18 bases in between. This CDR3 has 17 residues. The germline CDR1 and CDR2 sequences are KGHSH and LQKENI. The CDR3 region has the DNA TGTGCCAGCTCACCACCGAGTGGACAGCCAAAAGGTCAGCCCCAGCATTTT. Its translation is CASSPPSGQPKGQPQHF.

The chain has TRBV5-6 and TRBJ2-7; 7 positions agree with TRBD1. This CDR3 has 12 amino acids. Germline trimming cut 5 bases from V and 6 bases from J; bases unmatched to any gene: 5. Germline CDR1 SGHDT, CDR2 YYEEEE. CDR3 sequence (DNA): TGTGCCAGCAGTACCGGGACAGTCGAGCAGTACTTC. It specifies CASSTGTVEQYF. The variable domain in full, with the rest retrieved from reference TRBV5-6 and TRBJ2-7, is DAGVTQSPTHLIKTRGQQVTLRCSPKSGHDTVSWYQQALGQGPQFIFQYYEEEERQRGNFPDRFSGHQFPNYSSELNVNALLLGDSALYLCASSTGTVEQYFGPGTRLTVT.

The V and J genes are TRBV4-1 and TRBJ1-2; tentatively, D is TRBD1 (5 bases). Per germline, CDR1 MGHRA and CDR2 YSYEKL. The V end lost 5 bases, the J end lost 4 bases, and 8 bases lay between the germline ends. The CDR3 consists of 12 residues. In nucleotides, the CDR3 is TGCGCCAGCAGCACCCAGGGCTATGGCTACACCTTC. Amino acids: CASSTQGYGYTF.

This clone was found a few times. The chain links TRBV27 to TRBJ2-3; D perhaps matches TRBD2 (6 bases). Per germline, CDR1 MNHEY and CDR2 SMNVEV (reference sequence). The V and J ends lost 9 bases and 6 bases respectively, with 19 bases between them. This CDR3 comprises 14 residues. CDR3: CASNSRLAWDTQYF. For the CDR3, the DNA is TGTGCCAGTAATTCCCGCCTAGCGTGGGATACGCAGTATTTT.

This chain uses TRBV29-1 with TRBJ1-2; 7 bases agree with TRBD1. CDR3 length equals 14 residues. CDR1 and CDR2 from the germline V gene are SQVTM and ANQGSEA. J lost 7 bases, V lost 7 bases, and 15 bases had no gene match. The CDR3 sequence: CSGRDSGGSGGYTF. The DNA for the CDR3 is TGCAGCGGCCGGGACAGTGGAGGGTCGGGTGGCTACACCTTC.

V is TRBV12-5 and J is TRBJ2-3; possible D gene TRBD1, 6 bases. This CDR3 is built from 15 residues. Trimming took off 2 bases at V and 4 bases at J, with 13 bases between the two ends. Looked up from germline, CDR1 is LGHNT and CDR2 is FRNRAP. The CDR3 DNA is TGTGCTAGTGGTTTGTCTCTGGGGGCTCCAGATACGCAGTATTTT. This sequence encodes CASGLSLGAPDTQYF.

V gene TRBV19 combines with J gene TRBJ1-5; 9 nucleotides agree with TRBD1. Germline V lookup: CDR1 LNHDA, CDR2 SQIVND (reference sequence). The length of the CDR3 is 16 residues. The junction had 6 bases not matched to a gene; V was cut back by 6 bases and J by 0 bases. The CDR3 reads CASRPGQGYSNQPQHF. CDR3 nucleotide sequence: TGTGCCAGTAGGCCGGGACAGGGATATAGCAATCAGCCCCAGCATTTT.

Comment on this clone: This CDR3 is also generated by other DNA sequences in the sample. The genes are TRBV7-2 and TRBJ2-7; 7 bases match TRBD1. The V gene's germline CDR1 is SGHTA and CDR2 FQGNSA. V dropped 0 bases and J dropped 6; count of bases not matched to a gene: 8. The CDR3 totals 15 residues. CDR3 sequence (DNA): TGTGCCAGCAGCTTAGCCGGTCAGGGGGTGAGCGAGCAGTACTTC. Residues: CASSLAGQGVSEQYF.

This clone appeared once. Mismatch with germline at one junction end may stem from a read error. CDR3 region: CASRPQTGGAETHHF. The DNA for the CDR3 is TGTGCCAGCAGACCCCAGACAGGGGGCGCAGAGACCCATCATTTT. The rearrangement uses TRBV6-6 and TRBJ1-5; 10 bases map to TRBD1. In germline, CDR1 is MNHNY, CDR2 SVGAGI (reference sequence). The CDR3 has 15 residues.

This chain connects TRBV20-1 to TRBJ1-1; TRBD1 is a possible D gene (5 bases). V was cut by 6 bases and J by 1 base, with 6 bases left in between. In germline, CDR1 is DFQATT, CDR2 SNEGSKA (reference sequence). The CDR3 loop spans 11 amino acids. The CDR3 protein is CSAGGNTEAFF. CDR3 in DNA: TGCAGTGCGGGGGGGAACACTGAAGCTTTCTTT.

The chain's CDR3 is CASSYSGTGVYYEQYF. The DNA of the CDR3 is TGTGCCAGCAGTTACTCCGGGACAGGGGTCTACTACGAGCAGTACTTC. The chain has TRBV6-5 and TRBJ2-7, with TRBD1 matching 10 bases. Germline values: CDR1 MNHEY, CDR2 SVGAGI. The V and J ends lost 0 bases and 3 bases, in that order; junction bases with no gene match: 5. The CDR3 length is 16 residues.

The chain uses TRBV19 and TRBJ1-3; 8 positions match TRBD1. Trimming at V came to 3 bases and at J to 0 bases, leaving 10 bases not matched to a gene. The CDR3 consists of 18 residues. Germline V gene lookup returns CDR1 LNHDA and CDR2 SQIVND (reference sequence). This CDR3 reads CASSIRQGTYNSGNTIYF. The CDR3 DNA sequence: TGTGCCAGTAGTATTCGACAGGGGACTTACAACTCTGGAAACACCATATATTTT.

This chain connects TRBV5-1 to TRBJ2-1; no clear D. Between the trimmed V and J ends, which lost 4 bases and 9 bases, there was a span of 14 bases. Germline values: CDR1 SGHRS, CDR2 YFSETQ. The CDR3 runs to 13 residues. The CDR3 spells CASSPLSGPEQFF. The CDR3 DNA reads TGCGCCAGCAGCCCTTTAAGTGGGCCTGAGCAGTTCTTC.

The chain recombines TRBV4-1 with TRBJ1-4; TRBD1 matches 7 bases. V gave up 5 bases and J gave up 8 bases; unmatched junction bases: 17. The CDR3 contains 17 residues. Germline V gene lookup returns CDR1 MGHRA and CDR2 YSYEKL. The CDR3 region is CASSDTGARDAKEKLFF. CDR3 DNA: TGCGCCAGCAGCGATACAGGGGCCCGGGACGCAAAGGAAAAACTGTTTTTT.

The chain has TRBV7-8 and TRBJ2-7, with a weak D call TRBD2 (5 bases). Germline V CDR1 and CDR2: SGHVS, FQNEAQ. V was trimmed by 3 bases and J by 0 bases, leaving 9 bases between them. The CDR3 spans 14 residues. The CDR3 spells CASSFKRISYEQYF. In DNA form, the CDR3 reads TGTGCCAGCAGCTTTAAGCGGATCTCCTACGAGCAGTACTTC.

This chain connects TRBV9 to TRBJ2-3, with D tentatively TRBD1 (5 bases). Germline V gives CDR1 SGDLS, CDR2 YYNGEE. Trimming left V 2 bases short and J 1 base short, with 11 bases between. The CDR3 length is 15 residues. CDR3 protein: CASSVAWGGTDTQYF. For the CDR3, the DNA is TGTGCCAGCAGCGTTGCGTGGGGCGGCACAGATACGCAGTATTTT.

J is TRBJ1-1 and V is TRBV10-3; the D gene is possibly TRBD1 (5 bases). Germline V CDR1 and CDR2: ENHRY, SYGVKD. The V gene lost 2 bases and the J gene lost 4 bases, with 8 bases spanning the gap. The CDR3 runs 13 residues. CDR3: CAISENRPTEAFF. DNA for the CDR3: TGTGCCATCAGTGAGAACAGGCCCACTGAAGCTTTCTTT.

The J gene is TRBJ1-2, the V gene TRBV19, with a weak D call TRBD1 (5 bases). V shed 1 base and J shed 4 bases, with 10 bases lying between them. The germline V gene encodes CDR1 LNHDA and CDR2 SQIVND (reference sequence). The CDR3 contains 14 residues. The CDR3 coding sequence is TGTGCCAGTAGTATAGGAAGGGGAGGCTATGGCTACACCTTC. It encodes CASSIGRGGYGYTF.

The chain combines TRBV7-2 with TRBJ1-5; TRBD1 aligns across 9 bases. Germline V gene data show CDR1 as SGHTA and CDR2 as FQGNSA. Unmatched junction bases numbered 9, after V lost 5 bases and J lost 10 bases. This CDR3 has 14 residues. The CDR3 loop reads CASSITGTGFPQHF. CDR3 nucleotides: TGTGCCAGCAGCATCACCGGGACAGGGTTTCCCCAGCATTTT.

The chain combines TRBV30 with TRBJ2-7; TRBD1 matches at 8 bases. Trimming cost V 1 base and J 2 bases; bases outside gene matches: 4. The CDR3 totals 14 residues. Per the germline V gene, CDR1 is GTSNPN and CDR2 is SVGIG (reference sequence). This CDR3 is CAWSAGGRTYEQYF. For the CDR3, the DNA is TGTGCCTGGAGTGCAGGGGGCAGAACCTACGAGCAGTACTTC.

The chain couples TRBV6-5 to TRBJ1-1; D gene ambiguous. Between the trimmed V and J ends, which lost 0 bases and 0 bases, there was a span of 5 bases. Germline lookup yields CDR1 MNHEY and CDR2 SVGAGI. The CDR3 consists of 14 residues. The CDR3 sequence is CASSYSEVNTEAFF. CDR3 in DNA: TGTGCCAGCAGTTACTCAGAGGTGAACACTGAAGCTTTCTTT.

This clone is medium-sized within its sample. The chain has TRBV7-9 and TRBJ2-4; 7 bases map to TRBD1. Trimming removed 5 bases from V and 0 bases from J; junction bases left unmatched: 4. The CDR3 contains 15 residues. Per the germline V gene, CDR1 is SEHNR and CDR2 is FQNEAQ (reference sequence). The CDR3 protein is CASSRDSLAKNIQYF. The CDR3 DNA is TGTGCCAGCAGCCGGGACAGTCTAGCCAAAAACATTCAGTACTTC.

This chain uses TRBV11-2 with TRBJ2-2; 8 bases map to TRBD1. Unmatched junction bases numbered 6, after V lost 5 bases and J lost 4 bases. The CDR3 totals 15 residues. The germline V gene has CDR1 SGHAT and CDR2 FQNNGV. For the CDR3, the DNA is TGTGCCAGCAGCATTGACAGGGGAAGCACCGGGGAGCTGTTTTTT. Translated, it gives CASSIDRGSTGELFF.

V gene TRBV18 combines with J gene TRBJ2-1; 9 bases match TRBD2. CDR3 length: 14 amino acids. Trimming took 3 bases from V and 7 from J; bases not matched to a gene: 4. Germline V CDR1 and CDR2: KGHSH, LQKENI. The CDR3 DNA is TGTGCCAGCTCACCCGGGACTAGCACGAATGAGCAGTTCTTC. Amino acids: CASSPGTSTNEQFF.

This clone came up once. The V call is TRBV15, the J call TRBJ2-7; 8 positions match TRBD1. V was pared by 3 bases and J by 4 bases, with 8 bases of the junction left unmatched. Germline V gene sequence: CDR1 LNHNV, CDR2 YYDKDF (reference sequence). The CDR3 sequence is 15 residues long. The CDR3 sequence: CATSRDGTGDYEQYF. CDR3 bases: TGTGCCACCAGCAGGGACGGGACAGGAGATTACGAGCAGTACTTC.